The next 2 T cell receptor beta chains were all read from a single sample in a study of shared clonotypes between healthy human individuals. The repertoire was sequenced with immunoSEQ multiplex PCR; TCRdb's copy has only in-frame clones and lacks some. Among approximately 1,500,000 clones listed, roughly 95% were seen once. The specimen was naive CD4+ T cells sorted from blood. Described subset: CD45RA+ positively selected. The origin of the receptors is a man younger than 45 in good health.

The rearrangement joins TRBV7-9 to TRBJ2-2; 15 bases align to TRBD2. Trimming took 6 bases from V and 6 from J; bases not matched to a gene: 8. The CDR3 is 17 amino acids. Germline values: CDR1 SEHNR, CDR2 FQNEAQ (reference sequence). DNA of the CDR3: TGTGCCAGCAGTGACAGCCGGACTAGCGGGAGGGCCGGGGAGCTGTTTTTT. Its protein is CASSDSRTSGRAGELFF.

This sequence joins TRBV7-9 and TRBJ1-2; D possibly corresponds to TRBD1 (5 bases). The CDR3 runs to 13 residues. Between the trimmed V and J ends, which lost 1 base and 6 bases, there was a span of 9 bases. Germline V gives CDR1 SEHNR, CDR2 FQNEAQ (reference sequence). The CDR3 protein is CASSLEWGHGYTF. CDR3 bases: TGTGCCAGCAGCTTAGAGTGGGGACATGGCTACACCTTC.